This TCR beta chain was recovered during a study of blood T cell repertoires in COVID-19. Study information: Nucleic acid was either cDNA or gDNA, and it came from T cells, B-cell-depleted T cells, or PBMCs.

Original handling: From reference gene primer amplification, estimates of nucleated cell counts were derived. Assay used: immunoSEQ multiplex PCR; TCRdb lists only in-frame clones, some missing. The V and J calls and the clone size are those of that table, but D and trimming were determined from the DNA. The table shows roughly 130,000 clones, with over 85% occurring only once. This CDR3 is built from 17 residues. Sequencing was done on a sample of peripheral blood. The sequence was collected from a man in his 60s with COVID-19, enrolled during active disease. The chain is built from TRBV21-1 and TRBJ1-5; the table's D gene call, TRBD1, was not cross checked with the DNA. TRBV21-1 is marked as a pseudogene. CDR3 nucleotide sequence: TGTGCCAGCAGCCAAAACCGGGACAGTTATAGCAATCAGCCCCAGCATTTT. It codes for CASSQNRDSYSNQPQHF.